Listed below are T cell receptor beta chains from one sample, sequenced in a study of cytomegalovirus exposure and HLA in healthy donors. Data came from immunoSEQ multiplex PCR; TCRdb stores just in-frame clones and leaves some out. Among around 260,000 clones listed, approximately 80% were seen once. The sequencing sample was made of PBMCs. These receptors were collected from a girl aged 2-10 years in good health and CMV-seronegative. Both conserved end residues are part of each CDR3. Fields, in order: V gene, clone size, D gene, J gene, CDR3 protein, CDR3 DNA. The D gene is left open where the match is weak. Where a row states a size, it is once, few, many or the class of an expanded clone; other rows omit it.

TRBV9,NA,NA,TRBJ2-3,CASSVVPGAADTQYF,TGTGCCAGCAGCGTAGTTCCAGGGGCAGCAGATACGCAGTATTTT
TRBV9,NA,NA,TRBJ2-5,CASSVAPGGETQYF,TGTGCCAGCAGCGTAGCCCCGGGTGGTGAGACCCAGTACTTC
TRBV13,NA,TRBD1,TRBJ1-2,CASSLGTGGENYGYTF,TGTGCCAGCAGCTTGGGGACAGGGGGCGAAAACTATGGCTACACCTTC
TRBV4-1,once,NA,TRBJ2-1,CASSQDPGDEQFF,TGCGCCAGCAGCCAAGACCCCGGGGATGAGCAGTTCTTC
TRBV7-9,NA,TRBD1,TRBJ1-4,CASSFGTGRNEKLFF,TGTGCCAGCAGCTTCGGGACAGGGAGAAACGAAAAACTGTTTTTT
TRBV5-1,NA,NA,TRBJ2-7,CASSRKNRESSYEQYF,TGCGCCAGCAGCAGAAAAAACAGGGAAAGCTCCTACGAGCAGTACTTC
TRBV9,NA,TRBD2,TRBJ2-7,CASSVSSGSSYEQYF,TGTGCCAGCAGCGTAAGTAGCGGGAGCTCCTACGAGCAGTACTTC
TRBV11-2,NA,TRBD1,TRBJ2-5,CASSLVRTGELVRRETQYF,TGTGCCAGCAGCTTAGTGAGGACAGGAGAGTTGGTAAGGCGAGAGACCCAGTACTTC
TRBV6-1,NA,NA,TRBJ1-2,CASSEMRTVYGYTF,TGTGCCAGCAGTGAAATGAGGACAGTCTATGGCTACACCTTC
TRBV6-5,once,NA,TRBJ1-3,CASSYSLSSGNTIYF,TGTGCCAGCAGTTACTCGCTTAGCTCTGGAAACACCATATATTTT
TRBV4-1,NA,NA,TRBJ1-1,CASSQEGGASGTEAFF,TGCGCCAGCAGCCAAGAGGGGGGGGCTTCGGGCACTGAAGCTTTCTTT
TRBV28,NA,TRBD1,TRBJ1-5,CASRPDRGPHQPQHF,TGTGCCAGCAGACCAGACAGGGGCCCACATCAGCCCCAGCATTTT
TRBV28,once,NA,TRBJ1-2,CASSLSRQVGYGYTF,TGTGCCAGCAGTTTATCCCGACAGGTTGGCTATGGCTACACCTTC
TRBV13,NA,NA,TRBJ1-1,CASKTPKNTEAFF,TGTGCCAGCAAGACACCCAAGAACACTGAAGCTTTCTTT
TRBV28,NA,NA,TRBJ2-3,CASSLWGEGGRSTDTQYF,TGTGCCAGCAGTTTATGGGGGGAGGGGGGGAGAAGCACAGATACGCAGTATTTT
TRBV7-6,NA,TRBD2,TRBJ2-4,CASSLEASGGRKYF,TGTGCCAGCAGCTTAGAGGCTAGCGGGGGCCGCAAGTACTTC
TRBV10-3,NA,TRBD1,TRBJ1-6,CATTGTASINNSPLHF,TGTGCCACCACCGGGACAGCTTCCATAAATAATTCACCCCTCCACTTT
TRBV9,NA,TRBD1,TRBJ2-1,CASSFGQGNEQFF,TGTGCCAGCAGCTTTGGACAGGGGAATGAGCAGTTCTTC
TRBV4-1,NA,TRBD1,TRBJ1-4,CASSQVAGTGEKLFF,TGCGCCAGCAGCCAAGTAGCGGGGACAGGGGAAAAACTGTTTTTT
TRBV6-1,NA,NA,TRBJ2-7,CASSRQRGTYEQYF,TGTGCCAGCAGTAGACAGAGGGGGACCTACGAGCAGTACTTC
TRBV9,NA,TRBD2,TRBJ2-2,CASSVATGRLAGGPGELFF,TGTGCCAGCAGCGTAGCCACTGGAAGACTAGCGGGAGGGCCGGGGGAGCTGTTTTTT
TRBV9,NA,NA,TRBJ2-2,CASSVEPRNTGELFF,TGTGCCAGCAGCGTAGAACCTAGGAACACCGGGGAGCTGTTTTTT
TRBV14,NA,NA,TRBJ1-2,CASSRTPRVANYGYTF,TGTGCCAGCAGCCGAACTCCGCGGGTAGCTAACTATGGCTACACCTTC
TRBV18,NA,NA,TRBJ2-7,CASSPGLTYEQYF,TGTGCCAGCTCACCAGGACTAACATACGAGCAGTACTTC
TRBV5-1,NA,NA,TRBJ2-5,CASSLVPGARETQYF,TGCGCCAGCAGCTTGGTGCCAGGGGCTAGAGAGACCCAGTACTTC
TRBV7-8,NA,NA,TRBJ2-1,CASSLGRVSTDQFF,TGTGCCAGCAGCTTAGGCAGGGTCTCAACAGATCAGTTCTTC
TRBV27,NA,NA,TRBJ2-2,CASSPGRSGELFF,TGTGCCAGCAGTCCGGGGAGATCCGGGGAGCTGTTTTTT
TRBV5-4,NA,NA,TRBJ2-2,CASSFETGNTGELFF,TGTGCCAGCAGCTTCGAGACAGGGAACACCGGGGAGCTGTTTTTT
TRBV29-1,NA,TRBD1,TRBJ2-1,CSVWTGGYNEQFF,TGCAGCGTTTGGACAGGGGGCTACAATGAGCAGTTCTTC